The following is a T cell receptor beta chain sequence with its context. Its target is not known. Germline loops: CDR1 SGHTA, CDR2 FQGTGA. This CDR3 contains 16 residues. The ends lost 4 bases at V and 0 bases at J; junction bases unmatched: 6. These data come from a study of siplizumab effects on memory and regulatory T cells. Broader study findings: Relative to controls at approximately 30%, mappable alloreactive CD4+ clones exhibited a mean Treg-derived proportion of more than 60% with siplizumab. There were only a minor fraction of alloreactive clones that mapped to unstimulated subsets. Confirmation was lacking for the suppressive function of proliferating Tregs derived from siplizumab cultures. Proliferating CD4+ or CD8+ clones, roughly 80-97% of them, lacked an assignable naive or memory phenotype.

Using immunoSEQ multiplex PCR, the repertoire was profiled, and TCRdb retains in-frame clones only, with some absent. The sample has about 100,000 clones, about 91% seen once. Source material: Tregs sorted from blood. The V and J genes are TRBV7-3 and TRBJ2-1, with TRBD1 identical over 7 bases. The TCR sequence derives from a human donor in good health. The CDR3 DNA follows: TGTGCCAGCAGCTCGAACAGGGGAAGCTCCTACAATGAGCAGTTCTTC. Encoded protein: CASSSNRGSSYNEQFF.